Following are 4 T cell receptor beta chains from one sample sequenced in a study of lymphopenia after photon versus proton radiotherapy. Sequencing used immunoSEQ multiplex PCR; TCRdb keeps in-frame clones, though not all of them. Counted here are almost 25,000 clones, nearly 85% occurring once; the ten biggest clones make up around 20%. The sequencing here drew on peripheral blood, taken from a patient treated with proton-based radiotherapy. The receptors derive from a woman in her seventies with pancreatic cancer.

This chain joins TRBV7-8 and TRBJ1-1; D ambiguous. Trimming removed 1 base at V and 8 bases at J, with 17 bases between. Germline V gives CDR1 SGHVS, CDR2 FQNEAQ. This CDR3 is built from 15 residues. CDR3 bases: TGTGCCAGCAGCTTAGGTCGGGTCGTTTTGGGAGAAGCTTTCTTT. Translated, it gives CASSLGRVVLGEAFF.

The chain uses TRBV5-1 and TRBJ2-1; the D is unclear. The germline CDR1 and CDR2 sequences are SGHRS and YFSETQ. This CDR3 contains 14 residues. V was pared by 4 bases and J by 6 bases, with 14 bases between. The CDR3 loop is CASSEGNAGNEQFF. The CDR3 bases are TGCGCCAGCAGCGAAGGGAACGCAGGCAATGAGCAGTTCTTC. The variable domain in full, completed from reference TRBV5-1 and TRBJ2-1, reads KAGVTQTPRYLIKTRGQQVTLSCSPISGHRSVSWYQQTPGQGLQFLFEYFSETQRNKGNFPGRFSGRQFSNSRSEMNVSTLELGDSALYLCASSEGNAGNEQFFGPGTRLTVL.

This clone came up a few times. This chain joins TRBV4-1 and TRBJ2-7; either TRBD1 or TRBD2 may fit D (5 bases each). This CDR3 has 14 residues. V dropped 7 bases and J dropped 3 bases, with 16 bases sitting between them. From germline, CDR1 is MGHRA and CDR2 YSYEKL. The CDR3, as DNA: TGCGCCAGCAAACCCCGGGACGAACTCTACGAGCAGTACTTC. This codes for CASKPRDELYEQYF.

The gene calls are TRBV4-3 and TRBJ1-4; D uncertain. The CDR3 totals 15 residues. Germline CDR1 is LGHNA and CDR2 is YSLEER. V was shortened by 0 bases and J by 7 bases, with 12 bases between the two germline ends. CDR3 sequence reads: CASSQEFSTGEKLFF. In DNA form, the CDR3 reads TGCGCCAGCAGCCAAGAATTCTCGACGGGTGAAAAACTGTTTTTT.